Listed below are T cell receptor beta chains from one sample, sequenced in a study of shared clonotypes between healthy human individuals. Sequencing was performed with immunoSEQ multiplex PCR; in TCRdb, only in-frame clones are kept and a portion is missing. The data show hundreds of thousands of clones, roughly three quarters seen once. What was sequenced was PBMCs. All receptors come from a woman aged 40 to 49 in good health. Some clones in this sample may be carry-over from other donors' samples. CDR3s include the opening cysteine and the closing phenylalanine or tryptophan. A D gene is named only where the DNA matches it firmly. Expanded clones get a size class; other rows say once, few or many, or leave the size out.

CDR3: CASSLSAGMVYGYTF; DNA: TGTGCCAGCAGTTTATCGGCAGGGATGGTCTATGGCTACACCTTC; V: TRBV27; size: .; D: .; J: TRBJ1-2
CDR3: CASSLLGNTGELFF; DNA: TGTGCCAGCAGTTTATTGGGCAACACCGGGGAGCTGTTTTTT; V: TRBV28; size: few; D: .; J: TRBJ2-2
CDR3: CSVEVGMNTEAFF; DNA: TGCAGCGTTGAAGTAGGTATGAACACTGAAGCTTTCTTT; V: TRBV29-1; size: few; D: .; J: TRBJ1-1
CDR3: CASSLDPTGELFF; DNA: TGCGCCAGCAGCTTGGACCCCACCGGGGAGCTGTTTTTT; V: TRBV5-1; size: .; D: .; J: TRBJ2-2
CDR3: CSVEAAGYEQYF; DNA: TGCAGCGTTGAGGCGGCGGGTTACGAGCAGTACTTC; V: TRBV29-1; size: .; D: .; J: TRBJ2-7
CDR3: CASSVPGYNEQFF; DNA: TGTGCCAGCAGCGTACCTGGATACAATGAGCAGTTCTTC; V: TRBV9; size: .; D: .; J: TRBJ2-1
CDR3: CASSLNQNSPLHF; DNA: TGTGCCAGCAGCTTAAACCAGAATTCACCCCTCCACTTT; V: TRBV11-3; size: .; D: .; J: TRBJ1-6
CDR3: CASSFLAGYNEQFF; DNA: TGCGCCAGCAGCTTTCTAGCGGGTTACAATGAGCAGTTCTTC; V: TRBV5-1; size: .; D: TRBD2; J: TRBJ2-1
CDR3: CASSEGPRGSDTQYF; DNA: TGTGCCAGCAGCGAAGGACCCCGAGGGTCAGATACGCAGTATTTT; V: TRBV7-2; size: .; D: .; J: TRBJ2-3
CDR3: CASSLAGRTSPDTQYF; DNA: TGTGCCAGCAGCTTGGCCGGGAGGACGTCGCCAGATACGCAGTATTTT; V: TRBV5-5; size: .; D: TRBD2; J: TRBJ2-3
CDR3: CASSEATTGGNEQFF; DNA: TGTGCCAGCAGCGAAGCCACGACAGGGGGAAATGAGCAGTTCTTC; V: TRBV28; size: .; D: TRBD1; J: TRBJ2-1
CDR3: CASSSGTSGRRVYNEQFF; DNA: TGTGCCAGCAGCTCTGGGACTAGCGGGAGGAGAGTCTACAATGAGCAGTTCTTC; V: TRBV7-9; size: .; D: TRBD2; J: TRBJ2-1
CDR3: CASSATSGSYVQYF; DNA: TGTGCCAGCAGTGCGACTAGCGGGAGCTATGTGCAGTACTTC; V: TRBV25-1; size: .; D: TRBD2; J: TRBJ2-7
CDR3: CASSLGSYEQYF; DNA: TGTGCCAGCAGCTTAGGCAGCTACGAGCAGTACTTC; V: TRBV7-9; size: few; D: .; J: TRBJ2-7
CDR3: CASRWETSTDTQYF; DNA: TGCGCCAGCAGGTGGGAGACTTCCACAGATACGCAGTATTTT; V: TRBV5-1; size: once; D: .; J: TRBJ2-3
CDR3: CASSLVGTGYTGELFF; DNA: TGTGCCAGCAGTTTAGTTGGAACGGGATACACCGGGGAGCTGTTTTTT; V: TRBV28; size: once; D: .; J: TRBJ2-2
CDR3: CASSYDPTYTGELFF; DNA: TGTGCCAGCAGCTATGACCCCACCTACACCGGGGAGCTGTTTTTT; V: TRBV7-2; size: .; D: .; J: TRBJ2-2
CDR3: CASSPPRQGENTIYF; DNA: TGTGCCAGCTCACCTCCCCGACAGGGGGAAAACACCATATATTTT; V: TRBV14; size: .; D: TRBD1; J: TRBJ1-3
CDR3: CASSLVVGEQYF; DNA: TGTGCCAGCAGCTTAGTAGTCGGCGAGCAGTACTTC; V: TRBV7-9; size: once; D: .; J: TRBJ2-7
CDR3: CASSPGPRNTGELFF; DNA: TGTGCCAGCAGCCCGGGACCTCGGAACACCGGGGAGCTGTTTTTT; V: TRBV11-2; size: .; D: .; J: TRBJ2-2
CDR3: CASSASESRGTIYF; DNA: TGTGCCAGCAGCGCCTCGGAAAGTCGCGGCACCATATATTTT; V: TRBV9; size: many; D: .; J: TRBJ1-3
CDR3: CASSAGTGSYEQYF; DNA: TGTGCCAGCAGCGCCGGGACAGGATCCTACGAGCAGTACTTC; V: TRBV7-6; size: .; D: TRBD1; J: TRBJ2-7
CDR3: CASRGGQDTGELFF; DNA: TGTGCCAGCAGAGGAGGGCAGGACACCGGGGAGCTGTTTTTT; V: TRBV6-4; size: once; D: .; J: TRBJ2-2
CDR3: CASSPNRDGRNEQYF; DNA: TGTGCCAGCTCACCAAACCGGGACGGCAGGAACGAGCAGTACTTC; V: TRBV18; size: .; D: .; J: TRBJ2-7
CDR3: CASQVSTGVTEAFF; DNA: TGTGCCTCTCAGGTCAGTACAGGAGTCACTGAAGCTTTCTTT; V: TRBV10-3; size: .; D: .; J: TRBJ1-1
CDR3: CASSSTSGRVFGNEQFF; DNA: TGTGCCAGCAGCTCGACTAGCGGGAGGGTGTTTGGGAATGAGCAGTTCTTC; V: TRBV5-6; size: .; D: TRBD2; J: TRBJ2-1
CDR3: CASSESGSFTNEQFF; DNA: TGTGCCAGCAGTGAGAGCGGGAGCTTCACGAATGAGCAGTTCTTC; V: TRBV25-1; size: .; D: TRBD2; J: TRBJ2-1
CDR3: CASSLVRAIKTEAFF; DNA: TGTGCCAGTAGTTTGGTCAGGGCGATCAAGACTGAAGCTTTCTTT; V: TRBV19; size: .; D: .; J: TRBJ1-1
CDR3: CASSPLTSAGELFF; DNA: TGTGCCAGCAGCCCCCTGACTAGCGCCGGGGAGCTGTTTTTT; V: TRBV7-6; size: few; D: TRBD2; J: TRBJ2-2
CDR3: CASSFTLRETQYF; DNA: TGTGCCAGCAGCTTTACCCTCCGGGAGACCCAGTACTTC; V: TRBV11-2; size: .; D: .; J: TRBJ2-5
CDR3: CASSLGQGNNQPQHF; DNA: TGTGCCAGCAGTTTAGGCCAGGGTAACAATCAGCCCCAGCATTTT; V: TRBV28; size: .; D: .; J: TRBJ1-5
CDR3: CASSGSHGTGELFF; DNA: TGTGCCAGCTCAGGGTCTCATGGGACCGGGGAGCTGTTTTTT; V: TRBV6-1; size: .; D: .; J: TRBJ2-2
CDR3: CASRLARRRRVAGYTF; DNA: TGTGCAAGTCGCTTAGCGAGACGACGTCGTGTGGCTGGCTACACCTTC; V: TRBV12-2; size: few; D: .; J: TRBJ1-2
CDR3: CASSIARENTEAFF; DNA: TGTGCCAGCAGCATAGCAAGGGAGAACACTGAAGCTTTCTTT; V: TRBV28; size: .; D: .; J: TRBJ1-1
CDR3: CASSPAPPPSGNTIYF; DNA: TGTGCCAGCTCACCAGCTCCTCCCCCCTCTGGAAACACCATATATTTT; V: TRBV18; size: once; D: .; J: TRBJ1-3
CDR3: CASSFTSDYNEQFF; DNA: TGCGCCAGCAGCTTTACTAGCGACTACAATGAGCAGTTCTTC; V: TRBV5-1; size: .; D: TRBD2; J: TRBJ2-1
CDR3: CASTGGTGTDTQYF; DNA: TGTGCCAGCACAGGGGGCACTGGCACAGATACGCAGTATTTT; V: TRBV6-1; size: many; D: TRBD1; J: TRBJ2-3
CDR3: CASRLAGGYEQYF; DNA: TGCGCCAGCAGACTAGCGGGAGGTTACGAGCAGTACTTC; V: TRBV5-1; size: .; D: TRBD2; J: TRBJ2-7
CDR3: CASGDRGAFF; DNA: TGTGCCAGCGGTGACAGGGGTGCTTTCTTT; V: TRBV28; size: once; D: TRBD1; J: TRBJ1-1
CDR3: CASSPDSYNEQFF; DNA: TGTGCCAGCAGCCCCGACTCCTACAATGAGCAGTTCTTC; V: TRBV7-2; size: .; D: .; J: TRBJ2-1
CDR3: CASSEVGGQGDEQYF; DNA: TGTGCCAGCAGTGAAGTGGGGGGACAGGGGGACGAGCAGTACTTC; V: TRBV2; size: .; D: TRBD1; J: TRBJ2-7
CDR3: CASSPRTNSNQPQHF; DNA: TGTGCCAGCAGCCCGAGGACCAATAGCAATCAGCCCCAGCATTTT; V: TRBV6-1; size: few; D: .; J: TRBJ1-5
CDR3: CATAPVPYSGANVLTF; DNA: TGTGCCACCGCACCAGTTCCCTACTCTGGGGCCAACGTCCTGACTTTC; V: TRBV10-3; size: .; D: .; J: TRBJ2-6
CDR3: CASSSLGVISSTDTQYF; DNA: TGTGCCAGCAGTTCTTTGGGGGTCATCTCTAGCACAGATACGCAGTATTTT; V: TRBV28; size: .; D: .; J: TRBJ2-3
CDR3: CASSLGQGFGAGELFF; DNA: TGTGCCAGCAGCTTGGGGCAGGGGTTTGGAGCCGGGGAGCTGTTTTTT; V: TRBV5-5; size: .; D: .; J: TRBJ2-2
CDR3: CASTQGGRRTEAFF; DNA: TGTGCCAGCACCCAAGGGGGCAGGAGAACTGAAGCTTTCTTT; V: TRBV7-9; size: .; D: TRBD1; J: TRBJ1-1
CDR3: CASSLWREVYKQYF; DNA: TGTGCCAGCAGTCTTTGGCGGGAGGTCTACAAGCAGTACTTC; V: TRBV28; size: .; D: TRBD2; J: TRBJ2-5
CDR3: CASSEGPGETQYF; DNA: TGTGCCAGCAGTGAAGGTCCGGGGGAGACCCAGTACTTC; V: TRBV2; size: .; D: .; J: TRBJ2-5
CDR3: CASSPHGRRNTEAFF; DNA: TGTGCCAGCAGCCCCCACGGACGGAGGAACACTGAAGCTTTCTTT; V: TRBV9; size: .; D: .; J: TRBJ1-1
CDR3: CASSSRTYSNTGELFF; DNA: TGTGCCAGCAGCTCCCGTACCTACTCGAACACCGGGGAGCTGTTTTTT; V: TRBV11-2; size: .; D: .; J: TRBJ2-2
CDR3: CASSLDRAPYNEQFF; DNA: TGTGCCAGCAGCCTCGACAGGGCCCCCTACAATGAGCAGTTCTTC; V: TRBV9; size: .; D: TRBD1; J: TRBJ2-1
CDR3: CASSVVPDSQETQYF; DNA: TGTGCCAGCAGCGTAGTCCCGGACAGCCAAGAGACCCAGTACTTC; V: TRBV9; size: .; D: .; J: TRBJ2-5
CDR3: CASSPRLANSYEQYF; DNA: TGTGCCAGCAGCCCCCGACTAGCGAATTCCTACGAGCAGTACTTC; V: TRBV5-8; size: few; D: TRBD2; J: TRBJ2-7
CDR3: CASSLDPGGGYTF; DNA: TGTGCCAGCAGTCTGGACCCAGGCGGTGGCTACACCTTC; V: TRBV5-4; size: .; D: .; J: TRBJ1-2
CDR3: CASSFGLSPYEQYF; DNA: TGTGCCAGCAGCTTCGGACTGAGTCCCTACGAGCAGTACTTC; V: TRBV7-9; size: .; D: .; J: TRBJ2-7
CDR3: CASSYSNRGPYNEQFF; DNA: TGTGCCAGCAGTTACTCGAACAGGGGGCCCTACAATGAGCAGTTCTTC; V: TRBV6-5; size: .; D: TRBD1; J: TRBJ2-1
CDR3: CASSVGPVKTDTQYF; DNA: TGTGCCAGCAGCGTAGGGCCGGTTAAGACAGATACGCAGTATTTT; V: TRBV9; size: .; D: .; J: TRBJ2-3
CDR3: CASSFDWNNEQFF; DNA: TGCGCCAGCAGCTTTGACTGGAACAATGAGCAGTTCTTC; V: TRBV5-1; size: .; D: .; J: TRBJ2-1
CDR3: CASSSGQRASGNTIYF; DNA: TGTGCCAGCAGCTCGGGACAGAGGGCCTCTGGAAACACCATATATTTT; V: TRBV7-6; size: .; D: TRBD1; J: TRBJ1-3
CDR3: CASSLGSGRDGTQYF; DNA: TGTGCCAGCAGCTTAGGGAGCGGGAGGGACGGGACCCAGTACTTC; V: TRBV7-2; size: .; D: TRBD2; J: TRBJ2-5